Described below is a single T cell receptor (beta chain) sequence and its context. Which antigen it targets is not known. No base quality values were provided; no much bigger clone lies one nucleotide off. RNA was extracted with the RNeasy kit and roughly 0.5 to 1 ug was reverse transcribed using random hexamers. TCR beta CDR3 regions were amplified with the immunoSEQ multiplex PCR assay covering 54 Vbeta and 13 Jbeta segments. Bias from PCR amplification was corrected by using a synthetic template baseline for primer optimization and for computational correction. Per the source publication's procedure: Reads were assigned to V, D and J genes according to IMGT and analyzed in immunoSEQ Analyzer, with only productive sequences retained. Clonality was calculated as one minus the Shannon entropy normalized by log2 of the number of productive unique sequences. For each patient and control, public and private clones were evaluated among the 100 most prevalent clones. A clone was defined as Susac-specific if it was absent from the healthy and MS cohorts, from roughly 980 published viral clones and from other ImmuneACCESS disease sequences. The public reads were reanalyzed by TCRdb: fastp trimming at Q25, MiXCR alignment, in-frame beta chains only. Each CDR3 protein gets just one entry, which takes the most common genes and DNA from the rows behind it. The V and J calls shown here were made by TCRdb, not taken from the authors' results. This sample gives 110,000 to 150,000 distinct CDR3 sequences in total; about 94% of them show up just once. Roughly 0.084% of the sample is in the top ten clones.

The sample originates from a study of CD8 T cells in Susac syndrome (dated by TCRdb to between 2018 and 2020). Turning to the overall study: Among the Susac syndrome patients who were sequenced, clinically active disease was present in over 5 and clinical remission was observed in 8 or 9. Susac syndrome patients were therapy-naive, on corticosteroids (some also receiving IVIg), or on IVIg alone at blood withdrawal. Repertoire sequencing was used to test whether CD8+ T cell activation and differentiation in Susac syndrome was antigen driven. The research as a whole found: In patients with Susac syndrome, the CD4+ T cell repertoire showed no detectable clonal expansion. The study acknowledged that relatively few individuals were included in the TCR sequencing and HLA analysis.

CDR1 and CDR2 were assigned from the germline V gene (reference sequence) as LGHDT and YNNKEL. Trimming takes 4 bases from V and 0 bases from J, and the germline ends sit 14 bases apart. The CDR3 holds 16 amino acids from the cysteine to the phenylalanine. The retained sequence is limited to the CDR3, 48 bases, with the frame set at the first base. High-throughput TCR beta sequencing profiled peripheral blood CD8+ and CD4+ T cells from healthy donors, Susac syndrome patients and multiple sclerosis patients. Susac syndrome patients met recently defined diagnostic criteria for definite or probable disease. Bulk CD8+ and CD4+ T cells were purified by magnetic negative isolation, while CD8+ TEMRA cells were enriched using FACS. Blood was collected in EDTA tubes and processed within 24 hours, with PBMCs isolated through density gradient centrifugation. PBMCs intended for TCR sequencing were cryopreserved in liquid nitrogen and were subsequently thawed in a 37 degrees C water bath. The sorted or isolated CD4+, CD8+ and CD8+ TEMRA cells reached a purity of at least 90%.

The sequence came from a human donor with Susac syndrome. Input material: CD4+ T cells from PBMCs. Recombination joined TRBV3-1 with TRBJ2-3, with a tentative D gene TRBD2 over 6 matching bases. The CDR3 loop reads CASSPASAASTDTQYF. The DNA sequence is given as TGTGCCAGCAGCCCCGCTAGCGCCGCTAGCACAGATACGCAGTATTTT.